What follows describes a single TCR beta chain. Antigen: not known. The CDR3 spans 13 residues. Trimming pared 5 bases from V and 7 bases from J, leaving 12 bases between. Germline CDR1 reads MNHEY; CDR2 reads SMNVEV (reference sequence). The protocol was immunoSEQ multiplex PCR, while the TCRdb copy is restricted to in-frame clones and leaves out a portion. The table has around 72,000 clones, over 75% seen once. This entry comes from a study of OX40 agonist ivuxolimab in advanced cancers. Study context: Patients achieving partial responses numbered three: one hepatocellular carcinoma case and two cutaneous melanoma cases. Regarding the study as a whole: CD8+ T cells were the subset that, on average, had more expanded clones than CD4+.

Specimen: CD4+ or CD8+ T cells sorted from blood, collected in a trial of the OX40 agonist ivuxolimab. This receptor was obtained from an adult with an advanced solid tumor such as melanoma, head and neck, liver or kidney cancer. The chain has TRBV27 and TRBJ2-1; D is unresolved. CDR3 sequence: CASSPSGWNEQFF. The CDR3 DNA sequence: TGTGCCAGCAGTCCCTCCGGGTGGAATGAGCAGTTCTTC.